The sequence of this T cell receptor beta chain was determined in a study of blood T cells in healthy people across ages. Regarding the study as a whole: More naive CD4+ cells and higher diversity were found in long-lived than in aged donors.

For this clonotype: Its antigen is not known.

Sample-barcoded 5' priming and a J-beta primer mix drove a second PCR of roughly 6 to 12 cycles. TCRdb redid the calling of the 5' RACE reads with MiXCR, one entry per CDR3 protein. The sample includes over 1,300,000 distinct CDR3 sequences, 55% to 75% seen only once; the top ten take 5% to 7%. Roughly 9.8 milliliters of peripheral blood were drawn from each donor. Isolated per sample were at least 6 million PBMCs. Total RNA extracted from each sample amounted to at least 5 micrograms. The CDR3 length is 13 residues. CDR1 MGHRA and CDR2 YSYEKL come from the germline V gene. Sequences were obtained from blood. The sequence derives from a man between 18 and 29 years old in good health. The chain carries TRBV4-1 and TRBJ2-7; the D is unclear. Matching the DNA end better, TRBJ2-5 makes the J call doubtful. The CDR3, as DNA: TGCGCCAGCAGCCAGAATATGGAAGAGACCCAGTACTTC. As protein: CASSQNMEETQYF.